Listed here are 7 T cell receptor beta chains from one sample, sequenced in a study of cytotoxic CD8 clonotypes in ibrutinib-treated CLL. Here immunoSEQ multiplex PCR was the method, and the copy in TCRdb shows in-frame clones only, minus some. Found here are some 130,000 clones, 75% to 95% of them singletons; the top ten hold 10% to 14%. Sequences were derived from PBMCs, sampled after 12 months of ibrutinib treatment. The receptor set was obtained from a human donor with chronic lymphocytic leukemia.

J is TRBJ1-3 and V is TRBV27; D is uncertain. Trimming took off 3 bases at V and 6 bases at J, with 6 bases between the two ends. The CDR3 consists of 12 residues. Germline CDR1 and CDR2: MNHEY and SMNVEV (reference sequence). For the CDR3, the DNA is TGTGCCAGCAGTTTTGAAGCAAACACCATATATTTT. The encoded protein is CASSFEANTIYF.

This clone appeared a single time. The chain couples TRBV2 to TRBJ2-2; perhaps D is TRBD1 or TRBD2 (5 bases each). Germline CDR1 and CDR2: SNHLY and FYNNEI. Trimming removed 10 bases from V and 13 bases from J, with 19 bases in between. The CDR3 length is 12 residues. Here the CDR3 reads CATTVGKGTLFF. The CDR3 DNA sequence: TGTGCCACCACCGTGGGGAAGGGGACGCTGTTTTTT.

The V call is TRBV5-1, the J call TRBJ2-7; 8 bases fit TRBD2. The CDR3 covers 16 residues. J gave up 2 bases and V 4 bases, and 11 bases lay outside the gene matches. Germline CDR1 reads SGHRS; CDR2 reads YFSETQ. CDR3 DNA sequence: TGCGCCAGCAGCCCCGGAGGAGCGGGAGTTCCCTACGAGCAGTACTTC. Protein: CASSPGGAGVPYEQYF. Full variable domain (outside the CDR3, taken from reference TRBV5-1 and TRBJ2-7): KAGVTQTPRYLIKTRGQQVTLSCSPISGHRSVSWYQQTPGQGLQFLFEYFSETQRNKGNFPGRFSGRQFSNSRSEMNVSTLELGDSALYLCASSPGGAGVPYEQYFGPGTRLTVT.

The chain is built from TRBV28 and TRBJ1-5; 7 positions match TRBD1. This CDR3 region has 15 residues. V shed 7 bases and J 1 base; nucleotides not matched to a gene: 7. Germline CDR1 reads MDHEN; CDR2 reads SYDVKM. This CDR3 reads CASTLQGRSNQPQHF. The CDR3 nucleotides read TGTGCCAGCACCCTACAGGGGAGAAGCAATCAGCCCCAGCATTTT.

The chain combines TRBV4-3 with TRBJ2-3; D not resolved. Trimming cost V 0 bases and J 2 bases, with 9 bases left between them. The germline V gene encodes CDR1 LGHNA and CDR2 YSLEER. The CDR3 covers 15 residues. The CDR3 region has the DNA TGCGCCAGCAGCCAAGAACTTGGGGTCACAGATACGCAGTATTTT. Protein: CASSQELGVTDTQYF.

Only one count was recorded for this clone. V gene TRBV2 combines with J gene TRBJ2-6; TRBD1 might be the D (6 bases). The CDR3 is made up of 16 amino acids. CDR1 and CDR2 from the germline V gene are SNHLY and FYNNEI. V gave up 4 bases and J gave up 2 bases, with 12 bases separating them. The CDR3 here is CASSGTELPGANVLTF. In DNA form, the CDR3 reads TGTGCCAGCAGTGGGACAGAGCTCCCTGGGGCCAACGTCCTGACTTTC.

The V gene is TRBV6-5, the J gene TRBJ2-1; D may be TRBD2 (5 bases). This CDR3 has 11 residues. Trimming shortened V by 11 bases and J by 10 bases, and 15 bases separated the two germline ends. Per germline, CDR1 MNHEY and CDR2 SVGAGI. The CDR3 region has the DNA TGTGCCTCAACGAGGGCTGAAGAGCAGTTCTTC. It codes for CASTRAEEQFF.